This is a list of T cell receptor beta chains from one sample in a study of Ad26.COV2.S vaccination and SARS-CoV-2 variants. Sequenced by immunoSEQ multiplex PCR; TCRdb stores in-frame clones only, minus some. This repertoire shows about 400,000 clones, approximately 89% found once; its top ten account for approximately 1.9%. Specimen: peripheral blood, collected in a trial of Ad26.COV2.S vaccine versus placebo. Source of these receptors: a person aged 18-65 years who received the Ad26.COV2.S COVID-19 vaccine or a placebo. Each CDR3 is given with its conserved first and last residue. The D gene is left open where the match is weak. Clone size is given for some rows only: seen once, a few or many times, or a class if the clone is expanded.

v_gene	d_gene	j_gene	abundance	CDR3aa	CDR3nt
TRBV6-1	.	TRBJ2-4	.	CASSEPSRDIQYF	TGTGCCAGCAGTGAACCTAGCAGGGACATTCAGTACTTC
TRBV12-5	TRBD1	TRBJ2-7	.	CASGLSLTGTGDSYEQYF	TGTGCTAGTGGTTTGTCGCTAACCGGGACAGGCGATTCCTACGAGCAGTACTTC
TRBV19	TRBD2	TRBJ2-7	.	CASSASGSVGEQYF	TGTGCCAGTAGTGCAAGCGGGAGTGTGGGGGAGCAGTACTTC
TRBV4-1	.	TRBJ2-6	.	CASSQETGASSGANVLTF	TGCGCCAGCAGCCAAGAGACCGGGGCCAGCTCTGGGGCCAACGTCCTGACTTTC
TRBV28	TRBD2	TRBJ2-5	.	CASSSGGETQYF	TGTGCCAGTTCTAGCGGAGGAGAGACCCAGTACTTC
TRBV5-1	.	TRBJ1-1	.	CASSREGNTEAFF	TGCGCCAGCAGCCGGGAGGGGAACACTGAAGCTTTCTTT
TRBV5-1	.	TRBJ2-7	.	CASSYGSGGYGEQYF	TGCGCCAGCAGCTACGGATCCGGGGGATATGGCGAGCAGTACTTC
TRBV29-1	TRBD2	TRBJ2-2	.	CSVRNSGSPGELFF	TGCAGCGTTAGAAATAGCGGGAGCCCCGGGGAGCTGTTTTTT
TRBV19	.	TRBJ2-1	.	CASSIVGLGNNEQFF	TGTGCCAGTAGTATAGTAGGGCTGGGTAACAATGAGCAGTTCTTC
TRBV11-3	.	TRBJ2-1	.	CASSLVGWGSGNEQFF	TGTGCCAGCAGCTTAGTCGGGTGGGGGTCTGGTAATGAGCAGTTCTTC
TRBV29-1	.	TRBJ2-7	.	CSVIPDSSRASYEQYF	TGCAGCGTTATCCCTGACAGTTCTCGGGCCTCCTACGAGCAGTACTTC
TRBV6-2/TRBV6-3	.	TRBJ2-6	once	CASSFNSGANVLTF	TGTGCCAGCAGTTTCAACTCTGGGGCCAACGTCCTGACTTTC
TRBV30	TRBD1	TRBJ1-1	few	CAGQGFGFF	TGTGCCGGACAGGGCTTCGGTTTCTTT
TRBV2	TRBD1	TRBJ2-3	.	CASSLQGAYTDTQYF	TGTGCCAGCAGTTTACAGGGGGCGTACACAGATACGCAGTATTTT
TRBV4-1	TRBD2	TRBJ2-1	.	CASSQVRKREGNEQFF	TGCGCCAGCAGCCAAGTAAGGAAGCGGGAGGGTAATGAGCAGTTCTTC
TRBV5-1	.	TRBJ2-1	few	CASSLGPLGPNEQFF	TGCGCCAGCAGCTTGGGCCCGCTGGGTCCCAATGAGCAGTTCTTC
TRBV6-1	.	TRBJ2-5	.	CASSEGQGLGETQYF	TGTGCCAGCAGTGAAGGGCAGGGGCTCGGGGAGACCCAGTACTTC
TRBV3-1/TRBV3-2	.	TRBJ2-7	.	CASSLSYTYEQYF	TGTGCCAGCAGCCTAAGTTATACCTACGAGCAGTACTTC